The 20 T cell receptor beta chains listed next were all sequenced from one sample in a study of beta chain features in type 1 diabetes. Isolated RNA was reverse transcribed in full, so expressed TCRB transcripts were sequenced. Sequencing was performed with immunoSEQ multiplex PCR; in TCRdb, only in-frame clones are kept and a portion is missing. The sample holds about 14,000 clones; 55% to 70% are singletons and the top ten take 0.55% to 0.6%. Study-level points and caveats: Shorter TCRB CDR3s, moderately but significantly so, marked every one of the four CD4+ subsets in Type 1 diabetes patients.

Their target antigens are unknown. Sequencing was done on a sample of stem cell memory CD4+ T cells from blood. The source is a woman under 30 with type 1 diabetes.

The chain uses TRBV23-1 and TRBJ2-1; weak D call: TRBD1 (6 bases). TRBV23-1 qualifies as an ORF whose function is uncertain. CDR3 length: 17 residues. Trimming removed 5 bases from V and 0 bases from J, with 17 bases in between. For the CDR3, the DNA is TGCGCCAGCAGTAAGGGGGAACTCCCCGACTCCTACAATGAGCAGTTCTTC. Translated: CASSKGELPDSYNEQFF.

The chain carries TRBV4-3 and TRBJ1-2; weak D call: TRBD1 (5 bases). The CDR3 sequence is 16 residues long. V lost 2 bases and J lost 4, with 17 bases in between. From germline, CDR1 is LGHNA and CDR2 YSLEER. CDR3 amino acids: CASSQLSGRRGYGYTF. DNA of the CDR3: TGCGCCAGCAGCCAATTATCAGGGCGAAGGGGCTATGGCTACACCTTC.

The chain has TRBV30 and TRBJ1-2; D gene ambiguous. V was cut by 0 bases and J by 3 bases, with 8 bases left in between. The CDR3 is 13 amino acids. Germline loops: CDR1 GTSNPN, CDR2 SVGIG (reference sequence). The CDR3 reads CAWSVRSYYGYTF. In DNA, the CDR3 is TGTGCCTGGAGTGTACGGAGTTACTATGGCTACACCTTC.

Only one count was recorded for this clone. This chain connects TRBV19 to TRBJ1-2; D remains unclear. Germline CDR1 and CDR2: LNHDA and SQIVND (reference sequence). This CDR3 comprises 13 residues. V was clipped by 3 bases and J by 3 bases, with 8 bases between them. The CDR3 here is CASSIAADYGYTF. The CDR3, as DNA: TGTGCCAGTAGTATTGCGGCAGACTATGGCTACACCTTC. The variable domain in full, with the rest retrieved from reference TRBV19 and TRBJ1-2, is DGGITQSPKYLFRKEGQNVTLSCEQNLNHDAMYWYRQDPGQGLRLIYYSQIVNDFQKGDIAEGYSVSREKKESFPLTVTSAQKNPTAFYLCASSIAADYGYTFGSGTRLTVV.

The gene calls are TRBV18 and TRBJ1-5, with a weak D call TRBD1 (5 bases). With 3 bases removed from V and 7 bases from J, the gap between germline ends came to 7 bases. The CDR3 spans 12 residues. Germline lookup yields CDR1 KGHSH and CDR2 LQKENI. The CDR3 coding sequence is TGTGCCAGCTCACCCGGGGGGCAGCCCCAGCATTTT. Amino acid sequence: CASSPGGQPQHF.

This chain joins TRBV7-2 and TRBJ2-5; 8 bases agree with TRBD2. Germline values: CDR1 SGHTA, CDR2 FQGNSA. J lost 5 bases, V lost 5 bases, and 4 bases had no gene match. There are 13 residues in the CDR3. In DNA form, the CDR3 reads TGTGCCAGCAGCCCAACGGGGGGGGAGACCCAGTACTTC. It yields the protein CASSPTGGETQYF.

The V and J genes are TRBV29-1 and TRBJ2-5; D is perhaps TRBD2 (5 bases). Germline values: CDR1 SQVTM, CDR2 ANQGSEA. CDR3 size: 17 residues. Trimming removed 1 base at V and 3 bases at J, with 21 bases between. The CDR3 reads CSVEVGGGYRSEETQYF. CDR3 nucleotide sequence: TGCAGCGTTGAAGTAGGTGGAGGTTATAGATCTGAAGAGACCCAGTACTTC.

The rearrangement joins TRBV5-1 to TRBJ1-5; D is uncertain. V lost 4 bases to trimming and J lost 0 bases, with 8 bases between them. The CDR3 sequence is 14 residues long. In germline, CDR1 is SGHRS, CDR2 YFSETQ. For the CDR3, the DNA is TGCGCCAGCAGCCATGGAGATAGCAATCAGCCCCAGCATTTT. It encodes CASSHGDSNQPQHF.

The V and J genes are TRBV7-9 and TRBJ1-1, with D unresolved. V lost 5 bases and J 5 bases, leaving 9 bases between the germline ends. The CDR3 is made up of 12 amino acids. CDR1 and CDR2 from the germline V gene are SEHNR and FQNEAQ (reference sequence). The CDR3 reads CASSQVRTEAFF. For the CDR3, the DNA is TGTGCCAGCAGCCAGGTGAGAACTGAAGCTTTCTTT. The full variable domain, in which reference TRBV7-9 and TRBJ1-1 provide the parts outside the CDR3, is DTGVSQNPRHKITKRGQNVTFRCDPISEHNRLYWYRQTLGQGPEFLTYFQNEAQLEKSRLLSDRFSAERPKGSFSTLEIQRTEQGDSAMYLCASSQVRTEAFFGQGTRLTVV.

This clone was recorded once. The chain couples TRBV28 to TRBJ2-5; TRBD1 might be the D (6 bases). The J call may be wrong; the DNA end is better matched by TRBJ2-7. This CDR3 contains 13 residues. Germline values: CDR1 MDHEN, CDR2 SYDVKM. The CDR3 DNA follows: TGTGCCACCGGGACAACTCCAATCTACGAGCAGTACTTC. Protein: CATGTTPIYEQYF.

The rearrangement uses TRBV4-3 and TRBJ2-2, with D uncertain. Trimming left V 0 bases short and J 0 bases short, with 11 bases between. CDR3 length: 17 residues. Germline V gene data show CDR1 as LGHNA and CDR2 as YSLEER. In nucleotides, the CDR3 is TGCGCCAGCAGCCAAGATCGGGTCGGTACGAACACCGGGGAGCTGTTTTTT. Residues: CASSQDRVGTNTGELFF.

V usage is TRBV5-1 and J usage is TRBJ2-2; the D gene is possibly TRBD2 (6 bases). The germline V gene encodes CDR1 SGHRS and CDR2 YFSETQ. The CDR3 is made up of 14 amino acids. V was pared by 4 bases and J by 7 bases, with 14 bases between. The CDR3 loop reads CASSPSGRDGELFF. CDR3 DNA sequence: TGCGCCAGCAGCCCGAGCGGGCGGGACGGGGAGCTGTTTTTT.

This rearrangement joins TRBV12-5 to TRBJ2-1, with TRBD2 as a possible D gene (7 bases). The CDR3 length is 17 residues. Germline V lookup: CDR1 LGHNT, CDR2 FRNRAP. The V gene lost 0 bases and the J gene lost 4 bases, with 16 bases spanning the gap. The CDR3 DNA sequence: TGTGCTAGTGGTTTGGTACGGGGGGCGACGGATTACAATGAGCAGTTCTTC. This translates into CASGLVRGATDYNEQFF. Full variable domain (missing parts from reference TRBV12-5 and TRBJ2-1): DARVTQTPRHKVTEMGQEVTMRCQPILGHNTVFWYRQTMMQGLELLAYFRNRAPLDDSGMPKDRFSAEMPDATLATLKIQPSEPRDSAVYFCASGLVRGATDYNEQFFGPGTRLTVL.

This chain connects TRBV7-3 to TRBJ2-2, with TRBD2 identical over 9 bases. The CDR3 runs 15 residues. Germline assignment: CDR1 SGHTA and CDR2 FQGTGA. Trimming removed 4 bases from V and 5 bases from J; junction bases left unmatched: 5. CDR3: CASSSTAGGTGELFF. In DNA form, the CDR3 reads TGTGCCAGCAGCTCCACAGCGGGAGGAACCGGGGAGCTGTTTTTT.

This clone is a singleton in its sample. The rearrangement uses TRBV6-5 and TRBJ2-7; D gene ambiguous. The CDR3 runs 13 residues. Germline V CDR1 and CDR2: MNHEY, SVGAGI. Between the trimmed V and J ends, which lost 0 bases and 0 bases, there was a span of 3 bases. The CDR3 DNA reads TGTGCCAGCAGTTACTCTAGCTCCTACGAGCAGTACTTC. This encodes CASSYSSSYEQYF.

This clone was counted a single time. The rearrangement joins TRBV18 to TRBJ2-3; 11 nucleotides align to TRBD2. The CDR3 extends over 16 amino acids. Trimming removed 4 bases from V and 5 bases from J; junction bases left unmatched: 8. CDR1 is KGHSH, CDR2 LQKENI, per germline. In DNA, the CDR3 is TGTGCCAGCTCACGCCCTAGCGGGGGGCCAGGAGATACGCAGTATTTT. This codes for CASSRPSGGPGDTQYF.

The genes are TRBV18 and TRBJ2-7; maybe TRBD1 (6 bases). CDR3 size: 14 residues. Trimming took off 4 bases at V and 5 bases at J, with 15 bases between the two ends. Germline CDR1 reads KGHSH; CDR2 reads LQKENI. CDR3 DNA: TGTGCCAGCTCACACCCCGGGACACCCCACGAGCAGTACTTC. It encodes CASSHPGTPHEQYF.

V and J are TRBV7-2 and TRBJ2-7; D is possibly TRBD2 (6 bases). The CDR3 consists of 14 residues. Germline lookup yields CDR1 SGHTA and CDR2 FQGNSA. V lost 0 bases to trimming and J lost 6 bases, with 12 bases between them. The DNA of the CDR3 is TGTGCCAGCAGCTTAGCGCCGAAGGGAGGCGAGCAGTACTTC. Amino acid sequence: CASSLAPKGGEQYF.

The chain links TRBV4-1 to TRBJ2-5; the D gene is possibly TRBD2 (5 bases). Trimming shortened V by 0 bases and J by 4 bases, and 9 bases separated the two germline ends. The CDR3 extends over 14 amino acids. Germline values: CDR1 MGHRA, CDR2 YSYEKL. CDR3 coding DNA: TGCGCCAGCAGCCAAGATGGCGGGCGAGAGACCCAGTACTTC. Translated, it gives CASSQDGGRETQYF.

The chain joins TRBV5-6 to TRBJ2-5; 8 bases line up with TRBD1. Germline CDR1 and CDR2: SGHDT and YYEEEE. The J segment lost 0 bases and the V segment lost 5 bases, leaving 3 bases of the junction unmatched. The CDR3 runs 14 residues. DNA for the CDR3: TGTGCCAGCAGTCAGACAGGGGACCAAGAGACCCAGTACTTC. It yields the protein CASSQTGDQETQYF. Full variable domain (missing parts from reference TRBV5-6 and TRBJ2-5): DAGVTQSPTHLIKTRGQQVTLRCSPKSGHDTVSWYQQALGQGPQFIFQYYEEEERQRGNFPDRFSGHQFPNYSSELNVNALLLGDSALYLCASSQTGDQETQYFGPGTRLLVL.